These 15 T cell receptor beta chains share one sample of origin, sequenced in a study of cytomegalovirus exposure and HLA in healthy donors. Data came from immunoSEQ multiplex PCR; TCRdb stores just in-frame clones and leaves some out. The table has approximately 140,000 clones, roughly nine tenths seen once. Material for sequencing was PBMCs. The receptor set was obtained from a man aged 18 to 29 in good health and CMV-seronegative.

The rearrangement joins TRBV5-1 to TRBJ1-2; D is perhaps TRBD1 (5 bases). The germline V gene encodes CDR1 SGHRS and CDR2 YFSETQ. Trimming pared 0 bases from V and 1 base from J, leaving 10 bases between. This CDR3 contains 15 residues. CDR3 sequence: CASSLEHRSNYGYTF. The DNA of the CDR3 is TGCGCCAGCAGCTTGGAGCACAGGAGTAACTATGGCTACACCTTC.

The gene calls are TRBV18 and TRBJ2-7; D is perhaps TRBD1 (7 bases). The ends were cut back, 2 bases at V and 6 bases at J, with 17 bases in the middle. This CDR3 comprises 15 residues. Germline values: CDR1 KGHSH, CDR2 LQKENI. DNA for the CDR3: TGTGCCAGCTCACCAGAGGCAGGGGGGCGGGTCGAGCAGTACTTC. Translating gives CASSPEAGGRVEQYF.

The chain carries TRBV27 and TRBJ1-1; tentatively, D is TRBD1 (6 bases). The CDR3 loop spans 12 amino acids. From germline, CDR1 is MNHEY and CDR2 SMNVEV (reference sequence). V lost 3 bases to trimming and J lost 9 bases, with 11 bases between them. The CDR3 DNA reads as TGTGCCAGCAGTTTGGGGGGGGCGAAAGCTTTCTTT. It encodes CASSLGGAKAFF.

As concerns this clone: The junction differs from germline at one of its ends, possibly a read error. The sample holds other DNA sequences that translate to the same CDR3. This chain joins TRBV25-1 and TRBJ1-1; D may be TRBD1 (5 bases). The germline V gene encodes CDR1 MGHDK and CDR2 SYGVNS. CDR3 length: 14 amino acids. CDR3: CASSEQGGGTEAFF. CDR3 DNA: TGTGCCAGCAGTGAACAGGGAGGAGGAACTGAAGCCTTCTTT.

The gene calls are TRBV4-1 and TRBJ1-5; D unclear. V was pared by 1 base and J by 1 base, with 11 bases between. The CDR3 loop spans 16 amino acids. CDR1 and CDR2 from the germline V gene are MGHRA and YSYEKL. CDR3 in DNA: TGCGCCAGCAGCCAAGGGCTCCAGGTGAGCAATCAGCCCCAGCATTTT. Translating it yields CASSQGLQVSNQPQHF.

The V and J genes are TRBV18 and TRBJ2-7; D might be TRBD2 (5 bases). The germline V and J ends were trimmed by 3 bases and 6 bases, with 12 bases remaining between them. CDR1 KGHSH and CDR2 LQKENI come from the germline V gene. This CDR3 spans 13 amino acids. The CDR3 region is CASSPGLESEQYF. As DNA, the CDR3 is TGTGCCAGCTCACCCGGACTGGAGAGCGAGCAGTACTTC.

J is TRBJ1-1 and V is TRBV28; D not resolved. In germline, CDR1 is MDHEN, CDR2 SYDVKM. Trimming removed 4 bases at V and 4 bases at J, with 16 bases between. CDR3 length: 15 amino acids. The CDR3 reads CASSSRGGWGTEAFF. CDR3 nucleotide sequence: TGTGCCAGCAGTTCCAGAGGAGGGTGGGGCACTGAAGCTTTCTTT.

The chain joins TRBV7-2 to TRBJ2-2; D unresolved. This CDR3 region has 12 residues. Trimming shortened V by 5 bases and J by 3 bases, and 4 bases separated the two germline ends. Per the germline V gene, CDR1 is SGHTA and CDR2 is FQGNSA. CDR3 amino acids: CASSPYTGELFF. The CDR3 DNA reads TGTGCCAGCAGCCCCTACACCGGGGAGCTGTTTTTT.

This clone has more than one count but fewer than ten. The rearrangement joins TRBV2 to TRBJ2-7; 12 bases align to TRBD2. This CDR3 comprises 14 residues. Germline values: CDR1 SNHLY, CDR2 FYNNEI. V shed 7 bases, J shed 5 bases, and the junction held 6 bases outside the gene matches. CDR3 loop: CASTTSGGRNEQYF. In DNA form, the CDR3 reads TGTGCCAGCACGACTAGCGGGGGCAGGAACGAGCAGTACTTC.

The chain joins TRBV7-2 to TRBJ2-2, with D perhaps matching TRBD1 (6 bases). CDR1 is SGHTA and CDR2 is FQGNSA in the germline V gene. The CDR3 is 16 residues long. Trimming took off 3 bases at V and 3 bases at J, with 14 bases between the two ends. CDR3 DNA sequence: TGTGCCAGCAGCTTCACAGGGATGATATACACCGGGGAGCTGTTTTTT. Translation gives CASSFTGMIYTGELFF.

The CDR3 coding sequence is TGTGCCAGCAGGGAGACCGGGAGGAGAAGGTCCTACGAGCAGTACTTC. Amino acid sequence: CASRETGRRRSYEQYF. The chain recombines TRBV5-5 with TRBJ2-7; 7 bases fit TRBD2. With V trimmed by 5 bases and J by 1 base, 12 bases remained unmatched. CDR1 SGHKS and CDR2 YYEKEE come from the germline V gene (reference sequence). This CDR3 is built from 16 residues.

The J gene is TRBJ2-7, the V gene TRBV25-1, with TRBD1 matching over 9 bases. Germline V gene lookup returns CDR1 MGHDK and CDR2 SYGVNS. After removal of 6 bases from V and 1 base from J, the junction contained 4 bases not matched to a gene. This CDR3 comprises 14 residues. CDR3 amino acids: CASSAGTGSYEQYF. CDR3 nucleotides: TGTGCCAGCAGCGCCGGGACAGGGTCCTACGAGCAGTACTTC.

This chain links TRBV4-2 with TRBJ2-5; 8 bases line up with TRBD2. Germline V gene data show CDR1 as LGHNA and CDR2 as YNFKEQ. The CDR3 extends over 17 amino acids. V trimming: 4 bases; J trimming: 7 bases; junction bases outside the gene matches: 17. CDR3 loop: CASSPTRASGRLGTQYF. CDR3 DNA: TGTGCCAGCAGCCCGACCCGGGCTAGCGGGCGCCTAGGGACCCAGTACTTC.

The chain joins TRBV6-5 to TRBJ2-3, with D perhaps matching TRBD2 (6 bases). V was clipped by 4 bases and J by 4 bases, with 12 bases between them. Germline V gene lookup returns CDR1 MNHEY and CDR2 SVGAGI. CDR3 size: 14 residues. The CDR3 nucleotides are TGTGCCAGCAGTTGGAGACTAGGGTCAGATACGCAGTATTTT. This sequence encodes CASSWRLGSDTQYF.

The rearrangement uses TRBV6-1 and TRBJ2-7; D is uncertain. With 2 bases removed from V and 4 bases from J, the gap between germline ends came to 9 bases. Germline CDR1 and CDR2: MNHNS and SASEGT. This CDR3 is 13 amino acids long. CDR3 region: CASSEWWRYEQYF. The CDR3 nucleotides read TGTGCCAGCAGTGAATGGTGGCGGTACGAGCAGTACTTC.